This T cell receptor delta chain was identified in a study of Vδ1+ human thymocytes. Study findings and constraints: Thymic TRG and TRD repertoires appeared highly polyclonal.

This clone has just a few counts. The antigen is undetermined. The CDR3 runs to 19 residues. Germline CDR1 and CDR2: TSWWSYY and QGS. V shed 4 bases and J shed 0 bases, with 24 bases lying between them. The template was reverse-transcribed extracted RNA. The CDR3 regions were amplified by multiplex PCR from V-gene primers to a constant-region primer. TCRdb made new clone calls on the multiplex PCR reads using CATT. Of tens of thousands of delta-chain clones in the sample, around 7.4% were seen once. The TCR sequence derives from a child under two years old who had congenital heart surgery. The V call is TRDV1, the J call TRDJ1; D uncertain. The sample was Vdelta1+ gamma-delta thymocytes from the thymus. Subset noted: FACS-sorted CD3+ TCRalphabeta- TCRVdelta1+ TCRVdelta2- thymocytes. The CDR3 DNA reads TGTGCTCTTGGGGTCACTTTCGGTGGTTGGGCTCGGTACACCGATAAACTCATCTTT. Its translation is CALGVTFGGWARYTDKLIF.